The 5 T cell receptor beta chains below come from one sample, sequenced in a study of chronic HIV infection and antiretroviral therapy. Each CDR3 protein gets one entry after TCRdb re-called the 5' RACE reads with MiXCR. The sample lists around 30,000 distinct CDR3 sequences; more than 7.5% were seen once. The sample comprised peripheral blood. The receptors derive from an adult who had HIV and had not received antiretroviral therapy, or was an uninfected healthy control (not recorded which).

The chain links TRBV4-1 to TRBJ2-6, with 8 positions matching TRBD1. This CDR3 is 16 amino acids long. Germline assignment: CDR1 MGHRA and CDR2 YSYEKL. V lost 0 bases and J lost 4; bases outside the gene matches: 2. The CDR3 loop reads CASSQDRGLGANVLTF. The CDR3 DNA is TGCGCCAGCAGCCAAGACAGGGGGCTCGGGGCCAACGTCCTGACTTTC.

At least ten counts were recorded for this clonotype. The chain uses TRBV4-1 and TRBJ1-5; 10 bases agree with TRBD1. The length of the CDR3 is 16 residues. V trimming: 2 bases; J trimming: 2 bases; junction bases outside the gene matches: 3. Germline V gene lookup returns CDR1 MGHRA and CDR2 YSYEKL. This chain's CDR3 is CASSQTGTGGNQPQHF. In DNA, the CDR3 is TGCGCCAGCAGCCAAACGGGGACAGGGGGCAATCAGCCCCAGCATTTT.

This clonotype has ten or more counts. V gene TRBV28 combines with J gene TRBJ2-3, with D tentatively TRBD1 (6 bases). Deletions cut 3 bases from V and 2 bases from J, with 12 bases between. The CDR3 consists of 15 residues. Germline V gene lookup returns CDR1 MDHEN and CDR2 SYDVKM. Written as DNA, the CDR3 is TGTGCCAGCAGTTTCACAGGGCTTAACACAGATACGCAGTATTTT. The encoded protein is CASSFTGLNTDTQYF.

This chain uses TRBV7-2 with TRBJ2-5; no clear D gene. V shed 4 bases and J shed 3 bases, with 6 bases lying between them. Per germline, CDR1 SGHTA and CDR2 FQGNSA. CDR3 size: 12 residues. The CDR3 DNA sequence: TGTGCCAGCAGCTACCCGAAAGAGACCCAGTACTTC. Protein sequence: CASSYPKETQYF.

This clonotype was detected ten times or more. This chain links TRBV28 with TRBJ2-5; D not certain. Germline V CDR1 and CDR2: MDHEN, SYDVKM. This CDR3 comprises 13 residues. With 11 bases removed from V and 9 bases from J, the gap between germline ends came to 22 bases. The CDR3 loop reads CASTVSDAQAQYF. As DNA, the CDR3 is TGTGCCTCCACGGTATCGGACGCTCAGGCCCAGTACTTC. The full variable domain, completed using reference TRBV28 and TRBJ2-5, is DVKVTQSSRYLVKRTGEKVFLECVQDMDHENMFWYRQDPGLGLRLIYFSYDVKMKEKGDIPEGYSVSREKKERFSLILESASTNQTSMYLCASTVSDAQAQYFGPGTRLLVL.